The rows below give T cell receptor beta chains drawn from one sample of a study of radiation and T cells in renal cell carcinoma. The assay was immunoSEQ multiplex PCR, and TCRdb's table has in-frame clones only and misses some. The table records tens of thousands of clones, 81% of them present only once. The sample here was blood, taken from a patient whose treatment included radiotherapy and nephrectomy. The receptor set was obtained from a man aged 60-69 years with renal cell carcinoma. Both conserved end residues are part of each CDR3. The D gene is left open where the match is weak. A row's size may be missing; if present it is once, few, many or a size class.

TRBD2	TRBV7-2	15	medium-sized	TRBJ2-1	CASSDPGLASDEQFF	TGTGCCAGCAGCGACCCGGGACTAGCCTCAGATGAGCAGTTCTTC
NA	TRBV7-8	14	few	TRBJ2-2	CASSPGPISGELFF	TGTGCCAGCAGCCCAGGACCGATTTCGGGGGAGCTGTTTTTT
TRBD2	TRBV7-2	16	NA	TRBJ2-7	CASNPSGRVSSSEQYF	TGTGCCAGCAACCCTAGCGGGAGGGTGAGCAGTTCCGAGCAGTACTTC
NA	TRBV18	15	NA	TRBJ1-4	CASSPVQEPNEKLFF	TGTGCCAGCTCACCGGTACAGGAACCTAATGAAAAACTGTTTTTT
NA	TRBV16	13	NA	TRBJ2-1	CASSQYQGGEQFF	TGTGCCAGCAGCCAATACCAGGGTGGTGAGCAGTTCTTC
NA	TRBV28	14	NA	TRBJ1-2	CASTSGDRWNGYTF	TGTGCCAGCACCTCCGGCGACAGGTGGAATGGCTACACCTTC
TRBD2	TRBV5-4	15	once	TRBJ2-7	CASSPTSGRGNEQYF	TGTGCCAGCAGCCCCACTAGCGGGAGAGGAAACGAGCAGTACTTC
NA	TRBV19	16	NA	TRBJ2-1	CASSIQGSGSYNEQFF	TGTGCCAGTAGTATACAGGGATCGGGCTCCTACAATGAGCAGTTCTTC
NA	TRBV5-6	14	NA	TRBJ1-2	CASTPTVLNYGYTF	TGTGCCAGCACCCCGACAGTCCTTAACTATGGCTACACCTTC
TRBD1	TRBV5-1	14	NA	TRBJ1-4	CASSPGTGGEKLFF	TGCGCCAGCAGCCCCGGGACAGGGGGAGAAAAACTGTTTTTT
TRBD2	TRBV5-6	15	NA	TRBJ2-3	CASSGPGTITDTQYF	TGTGCCAGCAGCGGTCCCGGGACTATAACAGATACGCAGTATTTT
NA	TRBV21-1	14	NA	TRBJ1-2	CASTRGGEYYGYTF	TGTGCCAGCACCCGTGGGGGGGAGTACTATGGCTACACCTTC
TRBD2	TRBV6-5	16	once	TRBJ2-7	CASSYAGAGVLYEQYF	TGTGCCAGCAGTTATGCGGGAGCGGGAGTTCTCTACGAGCAGTACTTC
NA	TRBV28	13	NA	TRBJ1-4	CATSGEKNEKLFF	TGTGCCACCTCGGGGGAGAAGAATGAAAAACTGTTTTTT
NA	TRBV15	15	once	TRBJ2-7	CATSSPDLWGYEQYF	TGTGCCACCAGCAGCCCCGACTTGTGGGGCTACGAGCAGTACTTC
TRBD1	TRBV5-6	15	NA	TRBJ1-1	CASGGTGQGHTEAFF	TGTGCCAGCGGGGGGACAGGGCAGGGACACACTGAAGCTTTCTTT
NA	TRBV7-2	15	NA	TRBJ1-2	CASIPAGGAYYGYTF	TGTGCCAGCATCCCCGCGGGGGGGGCTTACTATGGCTACACCTTC
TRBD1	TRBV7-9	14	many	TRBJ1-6	CASSNGQGSSPLHF	TGTGCCAGCAGTAACGGACAGGGAAGTTCACCCCTCCACTTT
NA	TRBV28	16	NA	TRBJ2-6	CASFSGTPSGANVLTF	TGTGCCAGCTTTTCCGGGACACCCTCTGGGGCCAACGTCCTGACTTTC
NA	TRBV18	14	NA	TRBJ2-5	CASSLRRRQETRYF	TGTGCCAGCTCACTCCGTCGGAGGCAAGAGACCCGGTACTTC
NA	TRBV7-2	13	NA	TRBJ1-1	CASSLGGGTEAFF	TGTGCCAGCAGCTTAGGAGGGGGCACTGAAGCTTTCTTT
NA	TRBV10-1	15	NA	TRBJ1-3	CASSELSGSGNTIYF	TGCGCCAGCAGTGAGTTAAGCGGCTCTGGAAACACCATATATTTT